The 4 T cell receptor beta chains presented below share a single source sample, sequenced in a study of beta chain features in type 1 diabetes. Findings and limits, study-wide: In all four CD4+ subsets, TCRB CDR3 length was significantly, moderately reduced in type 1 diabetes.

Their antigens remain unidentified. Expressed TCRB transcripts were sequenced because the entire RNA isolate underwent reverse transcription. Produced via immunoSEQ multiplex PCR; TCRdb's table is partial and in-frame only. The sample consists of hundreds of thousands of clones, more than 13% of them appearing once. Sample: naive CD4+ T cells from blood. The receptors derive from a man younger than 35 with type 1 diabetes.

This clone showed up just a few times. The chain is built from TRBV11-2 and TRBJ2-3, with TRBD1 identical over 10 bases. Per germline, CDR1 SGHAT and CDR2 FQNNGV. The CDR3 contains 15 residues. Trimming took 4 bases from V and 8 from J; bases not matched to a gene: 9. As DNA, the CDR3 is TGTGCCAGCAGCTCCCGTGGACAGGGGGTTAGTACGCAGTATTTT. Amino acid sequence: CASSSRGQGVSTQYF.

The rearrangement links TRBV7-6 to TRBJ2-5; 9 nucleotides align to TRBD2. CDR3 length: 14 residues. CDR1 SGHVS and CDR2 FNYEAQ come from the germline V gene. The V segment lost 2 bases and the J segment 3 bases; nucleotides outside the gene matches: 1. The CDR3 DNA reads TGTGCCAGCAGCTTAAGACTAGCGGAAGAGACCCAGTACTTC. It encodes CASSLRLAEETQYF.

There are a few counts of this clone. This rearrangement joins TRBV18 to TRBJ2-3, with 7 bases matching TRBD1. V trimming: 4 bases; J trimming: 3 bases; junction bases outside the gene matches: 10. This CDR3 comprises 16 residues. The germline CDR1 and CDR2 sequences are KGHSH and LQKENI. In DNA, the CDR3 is TGTGCCAGCTCACTCGACAGGGTGCCAGCAACAGATACGCAGTATTTT. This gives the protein CASSLDRVPATDTQYF.

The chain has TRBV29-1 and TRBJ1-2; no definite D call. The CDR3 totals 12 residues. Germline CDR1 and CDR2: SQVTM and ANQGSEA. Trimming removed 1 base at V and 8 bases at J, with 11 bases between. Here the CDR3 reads CSVEGPAQGYTF. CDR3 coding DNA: TGCAGCGTTGAAGGCCCAGCACAGGGCTACACCTTC.